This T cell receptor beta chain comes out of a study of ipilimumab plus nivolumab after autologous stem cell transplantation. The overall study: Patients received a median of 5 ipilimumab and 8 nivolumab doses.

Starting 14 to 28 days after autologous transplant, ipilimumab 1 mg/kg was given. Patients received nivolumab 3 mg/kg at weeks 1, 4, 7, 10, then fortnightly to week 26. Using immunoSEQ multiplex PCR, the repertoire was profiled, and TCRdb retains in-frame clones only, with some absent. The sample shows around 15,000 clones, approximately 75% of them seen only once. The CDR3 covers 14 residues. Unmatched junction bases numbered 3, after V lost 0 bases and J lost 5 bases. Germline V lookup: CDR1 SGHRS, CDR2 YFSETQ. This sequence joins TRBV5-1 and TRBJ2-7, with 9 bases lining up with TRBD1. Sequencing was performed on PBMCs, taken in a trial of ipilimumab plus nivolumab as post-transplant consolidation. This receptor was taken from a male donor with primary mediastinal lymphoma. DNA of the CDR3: TGCGCCAGCAGCTTGGGGACAGGGGACGACGAGCAGTACTTC. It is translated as CASSLGTGDDEQYF.